The 5 T cell receptor beta chains in this list originate from one sample, sequenced in a study of early T cells in non-severe SARS-CoV-2 infection. TCRdb reprocessed the 5' RACE reads via MiXCR and lists one record per CDR3 protein. The sample gives about 30,000 distinct CDR3 sequences, approximately 7% of which show up once; about a third is in the top ten. Sample: whole blood. The receptors stem from an adult who was a healthcare worker with PCR-confirmed SARS-CoV-2 infection or an uninfected control (not recorded which).

In this sample, this clonotype turned up many times. The chain joins TRBV20-1 to TRBJ2-1; D may match TRBD1 or TRBD2 (6 bases each). Germline assignment: CDR1 DFQATT and CDR2 SNEGSKA (reference sequence). This CDR3 is 16 amino acids long. Between the trimmed V and J ends, which lost 0 bases and 3 bases, there was a span of 15 bases. This chain's CDR3 is CSARDPAGGDYNEQFF. The CDR3 region has the DNA TGCAGTGCTAGAGATCCCGCCGGGGGCGACTACAATGAGCAGTTCTTC.

Many counts were recorded for this clonotype. CDR3 loop: CSALDPGTAQETQYF. The DNA of the CDR3 is TGCAGTGCTCTCGATCCAGGGACGGCACAAGAGACCCAGTACTTC. V usage is TRBV20-1 and J usage is TRBJ2-5, with D perhaps matching TRBD1 or TRBD2 (5 bases each). The V end was cut by 5 bases, the J end by 2 bases, with 18 bases between. The germline CDR1 and CDR2 sequences are DFQATT and SNEGSKA (reference sequence). The length of the CDR3 is 15 residues.

This clonotype was observed at least ten times. V is TRBV20-1 and J is TRBJ2-6; TRBD1 matches 7 bases. Per the germline V gene, CDR1 is DFQATT and CDR2 is SNEGSKA (reference sequence). After removal of 1 base from V and 3 bases from J, the junction contained 3 bases not matched to a gene. There are 15 residues in the CDR3. CDR3 amino acids: CSARGQGVGANVLTF. The CDR3 DNA is TGCAGTGCTAGAGGACAGGGCGTTGGGGCCAACGTCCTGACTTTC.

This clonotype was recorded many times. CDR3 sequence reads: CASSIDKYSNQPQHF. The CDR3 DNA reads TGTGCCAGTAGTATCGATAAGTACAGCAATCAGCCCCAGCATTTT. The V call is TRBV19, the J call TRBJ1-5; no reliable D call. CDR3 size: 15 residues. Per the germline V gene, CDR1 is LNHDA and CDR2 is SQIVND (reference sequence). Trimming stripped 3 bases from V and 1 base from J, with 10 bases between. Together with reference TRBV19 and TRBJ1-5, the CDR3 gives the full variable domain: DGGITQSPKYLFRKEGQNVTLSCEQNLNHDAMYWYRQDPGQGLRLIYYSQIVNDFQKGDIAEGYSVSREKKESFPLTVTSAQKNPTAFYLCASSIDKYSNQPQHFGDGTRLSIL.

In this sample, this clonotype turned up many times. The chain uses TRBV20-1 and TRBJ1-1, with D perhaps TRBD1 (5 bases). Germline V gene data show CDR1 as DFQATT and CDR2 as SNEGSKA (reference sequence). V lost 6 bases and J lost 1, with 12 bases in between. The CDR3 sequence is 13 residues long. The CDR3 is CSAERGENTEAFF. The CDR3 coding sequence is TGCAGTGCAGAGCGAGGGGAGAACACTGAAGCTTTCTTT.